This TCR beta chain was captured in a study of T cells in Graves' hyperthyroidism and ophthalmopathy. Broader study findings: Peripheral blood also featured most of the thyroid clonotypes expanded above 0.001.

Researchers barred patients who had uncontrolled infection, other autoimmune disease, pregnancy or lactation. The study based diagnoses on clinical symptoms, serum thyroxine and TRAb, thyroid ultrasound and orbital computed tomography. Fresh peripheral blood, approximately 9.6 ml, yielded the PBMCs. RNA transcripts served as the template for amplifying TCR beta CDR3 regions. The HTBI set primed first-round TCR CDR3 RT-PCR. TCRdb fed the multiplex PCR reads into MiXCR, producing one record per CDR3 protein. The profile shows 500,000 to 550,000 distinct CDR3 sequences, just under 20% of them singletons. This clonotype was seen a few times. The antigen is unknown. Deletions cut 2 bases from V and 0 bases from J, with 11 bases between. CDR3 length: 16 amino acids. In germline, CDR1 is MNHNS, CDR2 SASEGT.

The rearrangement uses TRBV6-1 and TRBJ2-4, with D tentatively TRBD1 (7 bases). The TCR comes from a man aged 35 to 55 with Graves' ophthalmopathy. Source material: blood. In DNA, the CDR3 is TGTGCCAGCAGTGAACAGGGGGGAGTAGCCAAAAACATTCAGTACTTC. This sequence encodes CASSEQGGVAKNIQYF.